The 22 T cell receptor beta chains below come from one sample, sequenced in a study of T cells in Graves' hyperthyroidism and ophthalmopathy. The source material, RNA transcripts, was used to amplify TCR beta CDR3 regions. With the HTBI primer set, the TCR CDR3 went through a first round of RT-PCR. From the multiplex PCR reads, TCRdb called clonotypes with MiXCR, one entry per CDR3 protein. The sample contains around 450,000 distinct CDR3 sequences, around 14% of which appear only once. The sample taken for sequencing was blood. These receptors were collected from a young woman with Graves' hyperthyroidism.

Many counts were recorded for this clonotype. This chain uses TRBV2 with TRBJ1-2, with D unresolved. CDR3 length: 13 amino acids. CDR1 is SNHLY, CDR2 FYNNEI, per germline. Trimming left V 1 base short and J 5 bases short, with 8 bases between. CDR3 in DNA: TGTGCCAGCAGTGAAGAGGATTTATATGGCTACACCTTC. It encodes CASSEEDLYGYTF.

This clonotype was recorded at least ten times. The genes are TRBV5-1 and TRBJ2-5; perhaps TRBD1 as D (6 bases). Germline-derived CDR1 and CDR2 are SGHRS and YFSETQ. The V and J ends lost 4 bases and 1 base respectively, with 11 bases between them. The CDR3 length is 14 residues. CDR3 region: CASSTGTAQETQYF. In DNA form, the CDR3 reads TGCGCCAGCAGCACAGGGACCGCCCAAGAGACCCAGTACTTC.

In this sample, this clonotype turned up many times. V is TRBV7-2 and J is TRBJ2-1, with D possibly being TRBD1 (5 bases). The CDR3 consists of 16 residues. The germline CDR1 and CDR2 sequences are SGHTA and FQGNSA. Trimming shortened V by 5 bases and J by 0 bases, and 14 bases separated the two germline ends. The CDR3 bases are TGTGCCAGCAGCCTATGGGGCGGCCGCTCCTACAATGAGCAGTTCTTC. It translates to CASSLWGGRSYNEQFF.

There are a few counts of this clonotype. This sequence joins TRBV27 and TRBJ1-1; D is unclear. The germline V gene has CDR1 MNHEY and CDR2 SMNVEV (reference sequence). CDR3 length equals 13 residues. V gave up 4 bases and J gave up 1 base, with 7 bases separating them. The CDR3: CASSSIPNTEAFF. CDR3 sequence (DNA): TGTGCCAGCAGTTCCATCCCGAACACTGAAGCTTTCTTT.

This chain connects TRBV19 to TRBJ2-1, with 9 bases matching TRBD2. The CDR3 length is 12 residues. Germline V gene data show CDR1 as LNHDA and CDR2 as SQIVND (reference sequence). V shed 10 bases and J 10 bases; nucleotides not matched to a gene: 8. The CDR3 DNA reads TGTGCCACCCGAGGGCGGGAGGGCGAGCAGTTCTTC. This sequence encodes CATRGREGEQFF. The whole variable domain, filled in from reference TRBV19 and TRBJ2-1, reads DGGITQSPKYLFRKEGQNVTLSCEQNLNHDAMYWYRQDPGQGLRLIYYSQIVNDFQKGDIAEGYSVSREKKESFPLTVTSAQKNPTAFYLCATRGREGEQFFGPGTRLTVL.

This clonotype appeared many times. This sequence joins TRBV7-2 and TRBJ2-5; 11 positions match TRBD2. Losses at the gene ends were 5 bases for V and 5 bases for J; bases not matched to a gene: 13. CDR1 SGHTA and CDR2 FQGNSA come from the germline V gene. This CDR3 has 17 amino acids. The CDR3 region is CASSRVAGGPGRETQYF. The CDR3 DNA reads as TGTGCCAGCAGCCGGGTAGCGGGGGGGCCAGGTCGGGAGACCCAGTACTTC.

This clonotype was seen only a few times. The chain uses TRBV20-1 and TRBJ2-1; 8 nucleotides line up with TRBD1. This CDR3 has 14 amino acids. In germline, CDR1 is DFQATT, CDR2 SNEGSKA (reference sequence). With V trimmed by 6 bases and J by 4 bases, 8 bases remained unmatched. The CDR3 region has the DNA TGCAGTGCAGAGAGGCAGGGGGCGTACAATGAGCAGTTCTTC. This translates into CSAERQGAYNEQFF.

This clonotype came up many times. The chain carries TRBV6-2 or TRBV6-3 and TRBJ2-7; D unclear. V was trimmed by 2 bases and J by 2 bases, leaving 4 bases between them. CDR3 length: 12 residues. From germline, CDR1 is MNHEY and CDR2 SVGEGT. The CDR3 sequence is CASSYVPYEQYF. The DNA for the CDR3 is TGTGCCAGCAGTTACGTCCCCTACGAGCAGTACTTC.

The table lists this clonotype with many counts. The rearrangement joins TRBV6-1 to TRBJ2-7, with TRBD2 identical over 13 bases. Trimming took 8 bases from V and 3 from J; bases not matched to a gene: 7. This CDR3 comprises 15 residues. CDR1 MNHNS and CDR2 SASEGT come from the germline V gene. CDR3 region: CASETGLAGLYEQYF. The CDR3 region has the DNA TGTGCCAGCGAGACGGGACTAGCGGGACTCTACGAGCAGTACTTC.

This clonotype came up many times. The gene calls are TRBV12-3 or TRBV12-4 and TRBJ2-7; tentative D call: TRBD1 (5 bases). The germline V and J ends were trimmed by 6 bases and 3 bases, with 15 bases remaining between them. The CDR3 runs 14 residues. CDR3 protein: CASRDSRDGYEQYF. The DNA for the CDR3 is TGTGCCAGCAGAGACAGTCGAGACGGCTACGAGCAGTACTTC.

This clonotype appeared a few times. This rearrangement joins TRBV4-1 to TRBJ1-6, with a weak D call TRBD1 (6 bases). Trimming removed 4 bases at V and 3 bases at J, with 19 bases between. The CDR3 totals 18 residues. CDR1 MGHRA and CDR2 YSYEKL come from the germline V gene. CDR3 protein: CASSLPPEPGHYNSPLHF. CDR3 in DNA: TGCGCCAGCAGCCTTCCCCCTGAGCCGGGACACTATAATTCACCCCTCCACTTT.

This clonotype was observed at least ten times. The chain links TRBV3-1 to TRBJ2-3; no definite D call. The CDR3 extends over 15 amino acids. The V end lost 3 bases, the J end lost 0 bases, and 10 bases lay between the germline ends. The germline gives CDR1 LGHDT, CDR2 YNNKEL (reference sequence). CDR3: CASSHDRTSTDTQYF. CDR3 DNA: TGTGCCAGCAGCCATGACCGAACTAGCACAGATACGCAGTATTTT.

The V and J genes are TRBV3-1 and TRBJ2-5, with 7 bases that match TRBD1. The length of the CDR3 is 15 residues. CDR1 is LGHDT, CDR2 YNNKEL, per germline (reference sequence). The V segment lost 1 base and the J segment 4 bases; nucleotides outside the gene matches: 6. Here the CDR3 DNA reads TGTGCCAGCAGCCAAGGACAGGGAATTGGAGAGACCCAGTACTTC. It is translated as CASSQGQGIGETQYF.

This clonotype showed up many times. The chain has TRBV20-1 and TRBJ2-4, with TRBD1 identical over 10 bases. The germline gives CDR1 DFQATT, CDR2 SNEGSKA (reference sequence). After removal of 4 bases from V and 7 bases from J, the junction contained 7 bases not matched to a gene. This CDR3 is built from 14 residues. The DNA of the CDR3 is TGCAGTGCTAAAGGGACAGGGGAGGTGAACATTCAGTACTTC. Translating gives CSAKGTGEVNIQYF.

This clonotype was recorded at least ten times. The chain uses TRBV3-1 and TRBJ1-1, with 7 positions matching TRBD1. J lost 7 bases, V lost 0 bases, and 5 bases had no gene match. CDR3 length: 14 amino acids. CDR1 and CDR2 (germline): LGHDT, YNNKEL (reference sequence). The CDR3 region is CASSQEGNRGEAFF. CDR3 nucleotide sequence: TGTGCCAGCAGCCAAGAAGGGAACAGGGGTGAAGCTTTCTTT.

This clonotype occurred many times. The chain has TRBV6-1 and TRBJ1-2; TRBD1 might be the D (5 bases). Germline CDR1 is MNHNS and CDR2 is SASEGT. The CDR3 spans 15 residues. V gave up 5 bases and J gave up 7 bases, with 20 bases separating them. In DNA, the CDR3 is TGTGCCAGCAGTTCTCTGGGGGGGGATACGGTTGGCTACACCTTC. This sequence encodes CASSSLGGDTVGYTF.

This clonotype was found a few times. This sequence joins TRBV20-1 and TRBJ1-5, with D unresolved. Germline CDR1 reads DFQATT; CDR2 reads SNEGSKA (reference sequence). Between the trimmed V and J ends, which lost 3 bases and 5 bases, there was a span of 11 bases. This CDR3 has 13 residues. The chain's CDR3 is CSARFADYQPQHF. CDR3 nucleotides: TGCAGTGCTAGGTTCGCAGACTATCAGCCCCAGCATTTT.

This clonotype was counted many times. The rearrangement uses TRBV7-2 and TRBJ2-7; D is ambiguous. Trimming took off 5 bases at V and 1 base at J, with 15 bases between the two ends. This CDR3 spans 15 amino acids. Germline CDR1 reads SGHTA; CDR2 reads FQGNSA. In DNA form, the CDR3 reads TGTGCCAGCAGCCCAGTAGGGAAGAGTTCCTACGAGCAGTACTTC. This codes for CASSPVGKSSYEQYF.

The table lists this clonotype with a few counts. V usage is TRBV5-1 and J usage is TRBJ2-1, with TRBD2 matching 7 bases. J gave up 5 bases and V 0 bases, and 5 bases lay outside the gene matches. The CDR3 covers 15 residues. The germline V gene encodes CDR1 SGHRS and CDR2 YFSETQ. The CDR3 DNA reads as TGCGCCAGCAGCTTGGTGGGGGGGATGAACAATGAGCAGTTCTTC. As protein: CASSLVGGMNNEQFF.

In nucleotides, the CDR3 is TGTGCCAGCAGCGGACAGGGGCGTCAAGAGACCCAGTACTTC. Encoded protein: CASSGQGRQETQYF. The V and J genes are TRBV5-4 and TRBJ2-5; the match to TRBD1 covers 9 bases. The CDR3 is 14 amino acids. Germline CDR1 and CDR2: SGHNT and YYREEE (reference sequence). V dropped 4 bases and J dropped 2; count of bases not matched to a gene: 3.

This clonotype was counted ten times or more. The chain combines TRBV2 with TRBJ2-1, with 8 bases fitting TRBD1. The germline CDR1 and CDR2 sequences are SNHLY and FYNNEI. The V and J ends lost 6 bases and 12 bases, in that order; junction bases with no gene match: 16. The CDR3 runs to 15 residues. The CDR3 nucleotides read TGTGCCAGCAGGACCGGGACAGGTGATATACGGGTGCAGTTCTTC. Protein product: CASRTGTGDIRVQFF. Full variable domain (missing parts from reference TRBV2 and TRBJ2-1): EPEVTQTPSHQVTQMGQEVILRCVPISNHLYFYWYRQILGQKVEFLVSFYNNEISEKSEIFDDQFSVERPDGSNFTLKIRSTKLEDSAMYFCASRTGTGDIRVQFFGPGTRLTVL.

This clonotype was counted a few times. The chain couples TRBV6-2 or TRBV6-3 to TRBJ2-6, with unresolved D. The CDR3 has 17 amino acids. V gave up 2 bases and J gave up 4 bases, with 15 bases separating them. Germline CDR1 MNHEY, CDR2 SVGEGT. The CDR3 is CASSYVFSGNGANVLTF. The CDR3 DNA is TGTGCCAGCAGTTACGTTTTCTCGGGCAACGGGGCCAACGTCCTGACTTTC.